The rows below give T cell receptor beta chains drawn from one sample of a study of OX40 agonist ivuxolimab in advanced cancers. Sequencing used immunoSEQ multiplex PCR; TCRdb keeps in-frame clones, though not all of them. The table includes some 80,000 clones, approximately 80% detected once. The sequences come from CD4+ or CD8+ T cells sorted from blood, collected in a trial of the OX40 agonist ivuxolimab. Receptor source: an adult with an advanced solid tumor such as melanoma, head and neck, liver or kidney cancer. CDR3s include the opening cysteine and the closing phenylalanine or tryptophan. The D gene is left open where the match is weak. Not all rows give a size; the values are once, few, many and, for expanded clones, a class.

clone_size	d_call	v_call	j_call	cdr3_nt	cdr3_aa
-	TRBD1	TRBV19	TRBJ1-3	TGTGCCAGTAGTATAAAGCCGACAGGGTCGAGCTCTGGAAACACCATATATTTT	CASSIKPTGSSSGNTIYF
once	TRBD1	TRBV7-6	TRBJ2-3	TGTGCCAGCAGCTCGACAGGGCCGGGTACGCAGTATTTT	CASSSTGPGTQYF
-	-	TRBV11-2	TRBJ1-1	TGTGCCAGCAGCTTACTTCGGTTAGGGGCTGAAGCTTTCTTT	CASSLLRLGAEAFF
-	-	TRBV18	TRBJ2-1	TGTGCCAGCTCCACCGGTCTCCCGAGCTCCTACAATGAGCAGTTCTTC	CASSTGLPSSYNEQFF
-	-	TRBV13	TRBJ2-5	TGTGCCAGCAGCCTAAGACGGCAAGAGACCCAGTACTTC	CASSLRRQETQYF
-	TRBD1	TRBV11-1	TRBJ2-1	TGTGCCAGCAGCCCCCGCGAGACAGGGTATTATTCCTACAATGAGCAGTTCTTC	CASSPRETGYYSYNEQFF
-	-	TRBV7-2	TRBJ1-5	TGTGCCAGCAGCTCCTCTACAGGGCCCTATCAGCCCCAGCATTTT	CASSSSTGPYQPQHF
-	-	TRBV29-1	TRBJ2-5	TGCAGCGCAGCGGCTTTCGGGGGGCGCGGAGAGACCCAGTACTTC	CSAAAFGGRGETQYF
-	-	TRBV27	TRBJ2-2	TGTGCCACCAGCCGCGGGGCCGGGGAGCTGTTTTTT	CATSRGAGELFF
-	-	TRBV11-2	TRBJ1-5	TGTGCCAGCAGCCCAAATAAGGGGCGCGAGCAGCCCCAGCATTTT	CASSPNKGREQPQHF
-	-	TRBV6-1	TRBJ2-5	TGTGCCAGCAGTGAAGGTCGGGGGCAGAGGCAAGAGACCCAGTACTTC	CASSEGRGQRQETQYF
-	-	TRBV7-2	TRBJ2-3	TGTGCCAGCAGCTCCACGGCACCACCTGTCACAGATACGCAGTATTTT	CASSSTAPPVTDTQYF
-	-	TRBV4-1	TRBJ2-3	TGCGCCAGCAGCCAAGGAATGGCAGCAAGAGATACGCAGTATTTT	CASSQGMAARDTQYF
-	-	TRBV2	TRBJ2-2	TGTGCCAGCAGTCCCCGTGGCACCGGGGAGCTGTTTTTT	CASSPRGTGELFF
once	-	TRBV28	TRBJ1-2	TGTGCCAGCAAGGGGGGCAGGGAGGGAGGCTACACCTTC	CASKGGREGGYTF
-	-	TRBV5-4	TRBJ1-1	TGTGCCAGCAGCTTGGGGGGGGCAACTGAAGCTTTCTTT	CASSLGGATEAFF
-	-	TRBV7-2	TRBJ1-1	TGTGCCAGCAGCCCCGACCGGGACACTGAAGCTTTCTTT	CASSPDRDTEAFF
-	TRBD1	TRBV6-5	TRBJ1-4	TGTGCCAGCAGGGCAGGGGGGTCGCGGGAGGAAAAACTGTTTTTT	CASRAGGSREEKLFF
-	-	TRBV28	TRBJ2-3	TGTGCCAGCAGACAAGCAGATACGCAGTATTTT	CASRQADTQYF
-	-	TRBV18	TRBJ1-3	TGTGCCAGCTCACTACCGAGAGGGGCTGGAAACACCATATATTTT	CASSLPRGAGNTIYF
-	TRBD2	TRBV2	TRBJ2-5	TGTGCCAGCAGATGGGAGGGCGTAGAGACCCAGTACTTC	CASRWEGVETQYF
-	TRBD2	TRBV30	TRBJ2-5	TGTGCCTGGAGAGGAGCGGGAGGGAGGAAGACCCAGTACTTC	CAWRGAGGRKTQYF
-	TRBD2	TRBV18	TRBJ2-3	TGTGCCAGCTCACCTTGGGGCGCGGGGGTCCTGCGTACGCAGTATTTT	CASSPWGAGVLRTQYF
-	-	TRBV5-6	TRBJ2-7	TGTGCCAGCAGCTTGAGGGGAAACTCCTACGAGCAGTACTTC	CASSLRGNSYEQYF
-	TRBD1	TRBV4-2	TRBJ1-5	TGTGCCAGCAGCCAAGATCAGGGGGGACAGCCCCAGCATTTT	CASSQDQGGQPQHF